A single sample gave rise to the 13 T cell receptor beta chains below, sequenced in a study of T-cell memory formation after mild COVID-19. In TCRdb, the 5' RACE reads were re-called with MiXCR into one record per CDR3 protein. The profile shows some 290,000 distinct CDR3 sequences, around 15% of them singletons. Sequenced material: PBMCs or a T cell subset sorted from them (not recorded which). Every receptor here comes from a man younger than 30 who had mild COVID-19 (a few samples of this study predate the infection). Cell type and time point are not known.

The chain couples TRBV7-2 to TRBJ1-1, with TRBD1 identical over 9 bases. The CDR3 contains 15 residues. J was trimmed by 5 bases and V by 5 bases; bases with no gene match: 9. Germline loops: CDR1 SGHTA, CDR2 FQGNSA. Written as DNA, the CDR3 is TGTGCCAGCAGCCGGGACAGGGCGCGTTCGACTGAAGCTTTCTTT. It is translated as CASSRDRARSTEAFF.

In DNA, the CDR3 is TGTGCCAGCAGCTTCTTTAATGAAAAACTGTTTTTT. Protein: CASSFFNEKLFF. The rearrangement joins TRBV7-2 to TRBJ1-4, with D uncertain. Trimming cost V 3 bases and J 4 bases, with 3 bases left between them. The CDR3 contains 12 residues. The germline V gene has CDR1 SGHTA and CDR2 FQGNSA.

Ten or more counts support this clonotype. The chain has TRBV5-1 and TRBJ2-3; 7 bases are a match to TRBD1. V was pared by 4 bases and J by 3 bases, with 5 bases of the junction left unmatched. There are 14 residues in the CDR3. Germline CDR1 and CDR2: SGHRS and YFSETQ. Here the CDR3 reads CASSRDSLTDTQYF. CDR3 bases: TGCGCCAGCAGCCGGGACAGCTTAACAGATACGCAGTATTTT.

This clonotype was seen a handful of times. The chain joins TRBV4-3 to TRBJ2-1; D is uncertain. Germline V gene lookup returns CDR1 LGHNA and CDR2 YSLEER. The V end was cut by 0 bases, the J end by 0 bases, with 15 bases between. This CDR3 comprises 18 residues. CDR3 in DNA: TGCGCCAGCAGCCAAGATACCCCCTCATGGGGCTCCTACAATGAGCAGTTCTTC. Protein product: CASSQDTPSWGSYNEQFF.

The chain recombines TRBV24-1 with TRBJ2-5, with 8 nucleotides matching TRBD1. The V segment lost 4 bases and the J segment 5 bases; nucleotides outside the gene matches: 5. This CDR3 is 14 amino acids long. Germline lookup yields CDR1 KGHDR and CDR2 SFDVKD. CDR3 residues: CATSDSGGPETQYF. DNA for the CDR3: TGTGCCACCAGTGACTCAGGGGGCCCGGAGACCCAGTACTTC.

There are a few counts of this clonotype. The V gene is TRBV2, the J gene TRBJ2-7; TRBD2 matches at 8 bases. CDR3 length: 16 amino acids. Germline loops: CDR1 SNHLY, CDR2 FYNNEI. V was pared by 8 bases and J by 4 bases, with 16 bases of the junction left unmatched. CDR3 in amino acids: CASGNRGAGEPYEQYV. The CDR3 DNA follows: TGTGCCAGCGGAAACAGAGGAGCGGGGGAGCCTTACGAGCAGTACGTC.

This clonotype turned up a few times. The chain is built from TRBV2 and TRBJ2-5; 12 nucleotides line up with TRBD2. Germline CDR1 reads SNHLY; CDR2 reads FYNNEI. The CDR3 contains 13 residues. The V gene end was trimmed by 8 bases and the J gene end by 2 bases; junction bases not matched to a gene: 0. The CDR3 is CASGLAGQETQYF. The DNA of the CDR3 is TGTGCCAGCGGACTAGCGGGGCAAGAGACCCAGTACTTC.

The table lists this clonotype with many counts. CDR3 residues: CASSLGSANTGELFF. CDR3 nucleotides: TGTGCCAGCAGTTTGGGGAGCGCGAACACCGGGGAGCTGTTTTTT. The chain couples TRBV12-3 or TRBV12-4 to TRBJ2-2; maybe TRBD2 (5 bases). V lost 3 bases to trimming and J lost 0 bases, with 8 bases between them. This CDR3 region has 15 residues.

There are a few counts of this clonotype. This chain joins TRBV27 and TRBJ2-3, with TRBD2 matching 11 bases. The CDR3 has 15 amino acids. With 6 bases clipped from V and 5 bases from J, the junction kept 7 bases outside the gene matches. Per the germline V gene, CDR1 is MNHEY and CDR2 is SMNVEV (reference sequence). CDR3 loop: CASRIAGGLVDTQYF. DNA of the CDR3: TGTGCCAGCAGGATAGCGGGGGGGCTTGTAGATACGCAGTATTTT.

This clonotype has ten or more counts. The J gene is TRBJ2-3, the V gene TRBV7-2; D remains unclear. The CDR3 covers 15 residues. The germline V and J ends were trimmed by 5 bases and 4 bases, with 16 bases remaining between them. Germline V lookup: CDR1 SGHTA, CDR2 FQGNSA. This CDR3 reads CASSSWSSGADTQYF. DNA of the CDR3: TGTGCCAGCAGCAGCTGGTCCTCCGGCGCAGATACGCAGTATTTT.

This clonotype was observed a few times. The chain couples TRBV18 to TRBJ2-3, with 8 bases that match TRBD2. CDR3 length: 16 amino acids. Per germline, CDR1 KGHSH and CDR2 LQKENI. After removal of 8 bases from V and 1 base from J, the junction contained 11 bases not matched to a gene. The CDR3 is CASPPLAGYRTDTQYF. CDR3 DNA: TGTGCCAGCCCCCCCCTAGCGGGTTATCGCACAGATACGCAGTATTTT.

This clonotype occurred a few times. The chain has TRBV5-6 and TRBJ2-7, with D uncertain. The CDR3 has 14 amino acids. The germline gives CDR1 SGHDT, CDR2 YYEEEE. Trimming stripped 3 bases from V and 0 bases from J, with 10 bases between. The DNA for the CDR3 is TGTGCCAGCAGCTCCGACGTAAGCTCCTACGAGCAGTACGTC. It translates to CASSSDVSSYEQYV.

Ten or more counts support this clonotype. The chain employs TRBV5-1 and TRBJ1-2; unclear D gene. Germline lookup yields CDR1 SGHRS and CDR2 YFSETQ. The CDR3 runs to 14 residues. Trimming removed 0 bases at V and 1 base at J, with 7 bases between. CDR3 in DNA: TGCGCCAGCAGCTTGGATGGAAATAACTATGGCTACACCTTC. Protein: CASSLDGNNYGYTF.